These 26 T cell receptor beta chains were all obtained from the same sample, sequenced in a study of T cell repertoires in cytomegalovirus infection. TCRdb re-called the reads with MiXCR, one entry per CDR3 protein. The table shows approximately 990,000 distinct CDR3 sequences, with around a third occurring only once. Antigen specificity for these receptors is unknown. The input for sequencing was cultured CD8+ T cells from PBMCs, taken from culture after CMV antigen stimulation. The receptors here all came from a human donor in good health (CMV status not recorded). Some clones in this sample may be carry-over from other donors' samples.

On this clonotype: A read error may be the cause here, since a much bigger clone is one base away. The chain joins TRBV7-8 to TRBJ1-2; 10 bases are shared with TRBD1. The CDR3 consists of 16 residues. Germline V lookup: CDR1 SGHVS, CDR2 FQNEAQ. After removal of 4 bases from V and 3 bases from J, the junction contained 8 bases not matched to a gene. The CDR3, as DNA: TGTGCCAGCAGCTCGCCGGGGGACAGGGGTGACTATGGCTACACCTTC. Its translation: CASSSPGDRGDYGYTF.

This clonotype was detected only a few times. V and J are TRBV6-1 and TRBJ1-3; D unresolved. The V end lost 2 bases, the J end lost 0 bases, and 8 bases lay between the germline ends. Germline lookup yields CDR1 MNHNS and CDR2 SASEGT. This CDR3 has 15 residues. As DNA, the CDR3 is TGTGCCAGCAGTGAAAACTGGGGCTCTGGAAACACCATATATTTT. Protein product: CASSENWGSGNTIYF.

The chain is built from TRBV6-5 and TRBJ2-7; 9 bases agree with TRBD2. Looked up from germline, CDR1 is MNHEY and CDR2 is SVGAGI. CDR3 size: 14 residues. V lost 4 bases and J lost 3; bases outside the gene matches: 4. The CDR3 nucleotides read TGTGCCAGCAGTTTGTGGACTAGCGACTACGAGCAGTACTTC. It is translated as CASSLWTSDYEQYF.

The V call is TRBV13, the J call TRBJ1-4; D unresolved. The CDR3 runs to 17 residues. CDR1 is PRHDT, CDR2 FYEKMQ, per germline (reference sequence). Trimming removed 3 bases at V and 3 bases at J, with 17 bases between. The CDR3 bases are TGTGCCAGCAGCTTCCGGGTCCCCGGGGATGCTAATGAAAAACTGTTTTTT. Protein: CASSFRVPGDANEKLFF. Full variable domain (rest looked up from reference TRBV13 and TRBJ1-4): AAGVIQSPRHLIKEKRETATLKCYPIPRHDTVYWYQQGPGQDPQFLISFYEKMQSDKGSIPDRFSAQQFSDYHSELNMSSLELGDSALYFCASSFRVPGDANEKLFFGSGTQLSVL.

This clonotype was detected ten times or more. The chain is built from TRBV18 and TRBJ2-4; tentative D call: TRBD2 (6 bases). CDR1 and CDR2 (germline): KGHSH, LQKENI. Deletions cut 2 bases from V and 2 bases from J, with 10 bases between. This CDR3 is built from 15 residues. Here the CDR3 DNA reads TGTGCCAGCTCACCAGGGGGAGGACCCAAAAACATTCAGTACTTC. It encodes CASSPGGGPKNIQYF.

The J gene is TRBJ2-6, the V gene TRBV7-4; D is possibly TRBD2 (6 bases). V was shortened by 6 bases and J by 2 bases, with 11 bases between the two germline ends. The length of the CDR3 is 15 residues. Germline V lookup: CDR1 SGHVT, CDR2 SQSDAQ. The CDR3 DNA reads TGTGCCAGCAGGCGACGGGAGACTGGGGCCAACGTCCTGACTTTC. It specifies CASRRRETGANVLTF.

The chain is built from TRBV6-2 or TRBV6-3 and TRBJ1-6, with D unclear. CDR3 size: 14 residues. The germline CDR1 and CDR2 sequences are MNHEY and SVGEGT. The V and J ends lost 7 bases and 7 bases respectively, with 14 bases between them. This chain's CDR3 is CASMSEGWNSPLHF. The CDR3, as DNA: TGTGCCAGCATGTCGGAGGGCTGGAATTCACCCCTCCACTTT.

This sequence joins TRBV11-2 and TRBJ2-7; D is unresolved. V lost 4 bases to trimming and J lost 6 bases, with 10 bases between them. Germline assignment: CDR1 SGHAT and CDR2 FQNNGV. CDR3 length: 12 amino acids. The CDR3 DNA is TGTGCCAGCAGCTCCCGCCCCTTCGAGCAGTACGTC. This codes for CASSSRPFEQYV.

The gene calls are TRBV6-8 and TRBJ1-6, with a tentative D call TRBD1 (6 bases). With 2 bases removed from V and 18 bases from J, the gap between germline ends came to 20 bases. From germline, CDR1 is MNHGY and CDR2 SAAAGT. The CDR3 extends over 14 amino acids. DNA for the CDR3: TGTGCCAGCAGTTACCGACCCGGACAGTTTCCTACCCACTTT. Its translation is CASSYRPGQFPTHF.

This clonotype was counted many times. V gene TRBV6-2 or TRBV6-3 combines with J gene TRBJ1-5, with D uncertain. The CDR3 is 17 residues long. V was cut by 2 bases and J by 6 bases, with 20 bases left in between. Germline CDR1 reads MNHEY; CDR2 reads SVGEGT. CDR3 coding DNA: TGTGCCAGCAGTTACAAAGGGAAAGTTACGGGTATTCAGCCCCAGCATTTT. Its protein is CASSYKGKVTGIQPQHF.

This clonotype has only a few counts. The chain couples TRBV6-1 to TRBJ2-2; 9 nucleotides align to TRBD2. Germline lookup yields CDR1 MNHNS and CDR2 SASEGT. The CDR3 loop spans 19 amino acids. V was clipped by 4 bases and J by 3 bases; unmatched bases: 15. The CDR3 DNA is TGTGCCAGCAGTGCCCGAATGATTAGCGGGGGTCGGGACACCGGGGAGCTGTTTTTT. It is translated as CASSARMISGGRDTGELFF.

Many counts were recorded for this clonotype. The V call is TRBV19, the J call TRBJ2-7; the D gene is possibly TRBD2 (7 bases). V lost 6 bases, J lost 1 base, and 13 bases lay in between. Germline-derived CDR1 and CDR2 are LNHDA and SQIVND (reference sequence). The CDR3 has 14 residues. The CDR3: CASSKRGGSYEQYV. DNA of the CDR3: TGTGCCAGTAGCAAAAGGGGGGGTTCCTACGAGCAGTACGTC.

J is TRBJ2-1 and V is TRBV9; possibly TRBD2 for D (6 bases). The ends were cut back, 0 bases at V and 2 bases at J, with 9 bases in the middle. Germline loops: CDR1 SGDLS, CDR2 YYNGEE. The CDR3 is made up of 15 amino acids. The CDR3 loop reads CASSVGTTPYNEQFF. The CDR3 bases are TGTGCCAGCAGCGTAGGGACTACCCCCTACAATGAGCAGTTCTTC. The whole variable domain, remainder taken from reference TRBV9 and TRBJ2-1, is DSGVTQTPKHLITATGQRVTLRCSPRSGDLSVYWYQQSLDQGLQFLIQYYNGEERAKGNILERFSAQQFPDLHSELNLSSLELGDSALYFCASSVGTTPYNEQFFGPGTRLTVL.

The gene calls are TRBV15 and TRBJ2-3; 8 bases map to TRBD1. The CDR3 loop spans 18 amino acids. Germline V gives CDR1 LNHNV, CDR2 YYDKDF (reference sequence). Losses at the gene ends were 0 bases for V and 7 bases for J; bases not matched to a gene: 15. The CDR3 loop reads CATSRDAPRTGFQNTQYF. In DNA, the CDR3 is TGTGCCACCAGCAGAGATGCACCCCGGACAGGGTTTCAAAATACGCAGTATTTT.

The chain employs TRBV27 and TRBJ2-3, with D possibly matching TRBD2 (5 bases). V was cut by 6 bases and J by 4 bases, with 11 bases left in between. From germline, CDR1 is MNHEY and CDR2 SMNVEV (reference sequence). CDR3 length: 13 amino acids. CDR3 DNA sequence: TGTGCCAGCAGAAAGAGCGGACCAGATACGCAGTATTTT. It translates to CASRKSGPDTQYF.

This chain connects TRBV4-3 to TRBJ1-2; D gene unclear. Trimming left V 0 bases short and J 2 bases short, with 10 bases between. This CDR3 contains 15 residues. Germline CDR1 reads LGHNA; CDR2 reads YSLEER. The CDR3 DNA sequence: TGCGCCAGCAGCCAAGACGACTCTAGAAACTATGGCTACACCTTC. It specifies CASSQDDSRNYGYTF.

Comment on this clonotype: One end of the junction varies from germline; a read error may be responsible. The chain employs TRBV4-2 and TRBJ2-7, with D perhaps matching TRBD2 (5 bases). Germline CDR1 and CDR2: LGHNA and YNFKEQ. CDR3 length: 16 residues. CDR3 in amino acids: CVSSQENGESSYEQYF. In nucleotides, the CDR3 is TGTGTCAGCAGCCAAGAAAACGGGGAAAGCTCCTACGAGCAGTACTTC.

This clonotype appeared many times. The chain is built from TRBV7-2 and TRBJ2-3; possible D gene TRBD1, 5 bases. Trimming stripped 3 bases from V and 2 bases from J, with 12 bases between. This CDR3 spans 15 amino acids. Per the germline V gene, CDR1 is SGHTA and CDR2 is FQGNSA. CDR3: CASSFGGHLTDTQYF. As DNA, the CDR3 is TGTGCCAGCAGCTTTGGCGGACACCTCACAGATACGCAGTATTTT.

This clonotype was detected ten times or more. This chain joins TRBV7-9 and TRBJ1-2; a possible D gene is TRBD1 (6 bases). The germline V gene has CDR1 SEHNR and CDR2 FQNEAQ (reference sequence). V shed 3 bases and J shed 4 bases, with 15 bases lying between them. The CDR3 has 15 amino acids. The CDR3 reads CASSFSGAQPYGYTF. As DNA, the CDR3 is TGTGCCAGCAGCTTTTCAGGGGCACAACCCTATGGCTACACCTTC.

This clonotype showed up just a few times. V is TRBV27 and J is TRBJ1-5; the D is unclear. The ends were cut back, 0 bases at V and 4 bases at J, with 10 bases in the middle. Germline CDR1 reads MNHEY; CDR2 reads SMNVEV (reference sequence). CDR3 length: 15 residues. CDR3 loop: CASSLSIAPNQPQHF. CDR3 DNA: TGTGCCAGCAGTTTATCGATTGCCCCTAATCAGCCCCAGCATTTT.

This clonotype was found a few times. The genes are TRBV6-2 or TRBV6-3 and TRBJ2-2; D unresolved. The CDR3 spans 15 residues. Trimming pared 0 bases from V and 3 bases from J, leaving 8 bases between. Germline values: CDR1 MNHEY, CDR2 SVGEGT. This CDR3 reads CASSYSSSHTGELFF. The DNA of the CDR3 is TGTGCCAGCAGTTACTCGTCCAGCCACACCGGGGAGCTGTTTTTT.

The chain links TRBV7-3 to TRBJ1-6; D might be TRBD1 (5 bases). The length of the CDR3 is 16 residues. V lost 3 bases and J 4 bases, leaving 13 bases between the germline ends. Germline V gene data show CDR1 as SGHTA and CDR2 as FQGTGA. DNA for the CDR3: TGTGCCAGCAGCTTGGGACCTTTAGGGTATAATTCACCCCTCCACTTT. It translates to CASSLGPLGYNSPLHF. Looking up the rest from reference TRBV7-3 and TRBJ1-6 gives the full variable domain: GAGVSQTPSNKVTEKGKYVELRCDPISGHTALYWYRQSLGQGPEFLIYFQGTGAADDSGLPNDRFFAVRPEGSVSTLKIQRTERGDSAVYLCASSLGPLGYNSPLHFGNGTRLTVT.

This clonotype was found a few times. The gene calls are TRBV6-6 and TRBJ2-3, with TRBD1 identical over 8 bases. Germline loops: CDR1 MNHNY, CDR2 SVGAGI (reference sequence). This CDR3 spans 15 amino acids. Trimming at V came to 4 bases and at J to 5 bases, leaving 8 bases not matched to a gene. DNA for the CDR3: TGTGCCAGCAGTTCGGACAGGGAGTATTTAGATACGCAGTATTTT. It yields the protein CASSSDREYLDTQYF.

The chain is built from TRBV7-9 and TRBJ1-1; 8 nucleotides line up with TRBD1. V lost 5 bases and J lost 1; bases outside the gene matches: 9. Germline V gene lookup returns CDR1 SEHNR and CDR2 FQNEAQ (reference sequence). CDR3 size: 16 residues. CDR3 DNA: TGTGCCAGCAGCCACTCCCGACAGGGGCCGAACACTGAAGCTTTCTTT. It encodes CASSHSRQGPNTEAFF.

This clonotype was detected many times. The CDR3 region is CASSPYLGSGGALRTQYF. The CDR3 DNA is TGTGCCAGCAGCCCCTACTTAGGTAGCGGGGGCGCCCTTAGGACGCAGTATTTT. The chain combines TRBV7-2 with TRBJ2-3; 9 nucleotides line up with TRBD2. CDR3 length: 18 amino acids. V trimming: 5 bases; J trimming: 9 bases; junction bases outside the gene matches: 21. Per the germline V gene, CDR1 is SGHTA and CDR2 is FQGNSA.

This clonotype was found a few times. This chain uses TRBV7-9 with TRBJ1-2; weak D call: TRBD1 (5 bases). The CDR3 loop spans 16 amino acids. The germline gives CDR1 SEHNR, CDR2 FQNEAQ (reference sequence). V lost 0 bases and J lost 6, with 17 bases in between. The CDR3 coding sequence is TGTGCCAGCAGCTTAGCGTTGACAGAACTTACCGATGGCTACACCTTC. It encodes CASSLALTELTDGYTF.